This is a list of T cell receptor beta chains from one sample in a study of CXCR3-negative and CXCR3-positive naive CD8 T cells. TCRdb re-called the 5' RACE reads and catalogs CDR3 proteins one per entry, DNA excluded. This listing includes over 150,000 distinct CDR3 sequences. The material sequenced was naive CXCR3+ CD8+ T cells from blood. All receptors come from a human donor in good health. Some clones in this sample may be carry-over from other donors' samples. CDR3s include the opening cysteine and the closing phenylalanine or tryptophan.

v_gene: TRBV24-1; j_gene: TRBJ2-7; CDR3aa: CATSPAGPGPNYEQYF
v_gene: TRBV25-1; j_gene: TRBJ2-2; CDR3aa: CASSPRQGNTGELFF
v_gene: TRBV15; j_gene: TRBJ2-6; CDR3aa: CATSRDRFGGGDYSGANVLTF
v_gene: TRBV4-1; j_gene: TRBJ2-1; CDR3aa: CASSQPPGTRDNEQFF
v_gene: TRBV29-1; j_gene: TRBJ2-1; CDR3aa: CSAPAGVNEQFF
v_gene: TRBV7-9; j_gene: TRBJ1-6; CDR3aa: CASSLTDNSPLHF
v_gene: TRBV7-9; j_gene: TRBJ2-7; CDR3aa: CASRAVGTELTYEQYF
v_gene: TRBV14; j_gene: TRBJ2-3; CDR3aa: CASSQAVAAQYF
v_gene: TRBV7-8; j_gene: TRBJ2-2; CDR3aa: CASSYSGGATGELFF
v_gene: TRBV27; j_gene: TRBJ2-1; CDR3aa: CASRIAGGPYNEQFF
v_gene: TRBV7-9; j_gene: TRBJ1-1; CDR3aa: CASSNPGQGNTEAFF
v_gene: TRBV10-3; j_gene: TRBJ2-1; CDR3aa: CAIRDGSYNEQFF
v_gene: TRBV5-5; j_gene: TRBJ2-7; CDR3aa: CASSLSLGDHEQYF
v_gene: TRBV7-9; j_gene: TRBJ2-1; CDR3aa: CASSLGDSSYNEQFF
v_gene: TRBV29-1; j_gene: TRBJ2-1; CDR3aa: CSVEWQDQYNEQFF
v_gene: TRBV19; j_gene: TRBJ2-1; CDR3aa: CATWTSGAYNEQFF
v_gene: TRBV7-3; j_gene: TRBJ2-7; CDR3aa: CASSLDTSGTYEQYF
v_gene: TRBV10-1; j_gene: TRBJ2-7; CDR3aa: CASSPGGNLPDEQYF
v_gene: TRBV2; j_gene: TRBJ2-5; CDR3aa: CASSGPRTGVEETQYF
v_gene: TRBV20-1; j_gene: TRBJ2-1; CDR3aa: CSARAPSGIAEYSYNEQFF
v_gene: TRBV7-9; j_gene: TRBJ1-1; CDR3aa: CASSWADSNTEAFF
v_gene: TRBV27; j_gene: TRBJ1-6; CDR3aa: CASRIDGVRYNSPLHF
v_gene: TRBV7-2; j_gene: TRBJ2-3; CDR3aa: CASSVNRISTDTQYF
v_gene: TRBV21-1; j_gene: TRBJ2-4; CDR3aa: CASSKVPKKAKNIQYF
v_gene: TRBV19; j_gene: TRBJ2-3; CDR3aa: CASKLGRGSFTDTQYF
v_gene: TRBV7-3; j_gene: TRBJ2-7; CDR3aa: CASSLTGDNDQFF
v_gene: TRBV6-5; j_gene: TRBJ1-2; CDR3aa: CASRQTGSYTF
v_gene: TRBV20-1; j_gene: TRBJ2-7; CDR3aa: CSATGTSGRAEQYF
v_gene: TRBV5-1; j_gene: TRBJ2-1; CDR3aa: CASSPFGGGPGNEQFF
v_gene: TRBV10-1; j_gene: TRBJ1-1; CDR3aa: CASSEAGGDTEAFF
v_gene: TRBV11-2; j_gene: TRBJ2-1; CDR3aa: CASRGPEGEQFF
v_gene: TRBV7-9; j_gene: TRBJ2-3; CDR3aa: CASLGMVDLTDTQYF
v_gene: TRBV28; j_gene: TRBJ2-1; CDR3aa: CASSGAQPTGNEQFF
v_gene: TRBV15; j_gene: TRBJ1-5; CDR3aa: CATSRTGGRQPQHF
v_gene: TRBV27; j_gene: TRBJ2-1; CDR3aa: CASRRGGPHNEQFF
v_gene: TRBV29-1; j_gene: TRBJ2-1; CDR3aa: CSGTSINEQFF
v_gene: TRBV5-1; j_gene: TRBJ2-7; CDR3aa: CASSLAAGQAYEQYF
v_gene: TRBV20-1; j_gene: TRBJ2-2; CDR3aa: CSASRAVDGELFF
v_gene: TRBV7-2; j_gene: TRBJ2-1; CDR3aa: CASSFSTSGGDYNEQFF
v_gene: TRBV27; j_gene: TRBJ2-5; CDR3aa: CASSFSGQETQYF
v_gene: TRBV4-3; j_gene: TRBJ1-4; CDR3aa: CASSQDLTALNKLFF
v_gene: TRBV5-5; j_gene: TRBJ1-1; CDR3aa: CASSWGPSSFEAFF
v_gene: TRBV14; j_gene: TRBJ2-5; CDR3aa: CASSQAGTQYF
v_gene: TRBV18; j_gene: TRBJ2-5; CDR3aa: CASSPPGTSGETQETQYF
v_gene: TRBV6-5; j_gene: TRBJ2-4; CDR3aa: CASSYSIGTSGLAKNIQYF
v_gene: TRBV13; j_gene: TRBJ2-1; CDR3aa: CASSLKVISYNEQFF
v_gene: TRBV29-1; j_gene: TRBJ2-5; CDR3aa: CSVEVPSVQETQYF
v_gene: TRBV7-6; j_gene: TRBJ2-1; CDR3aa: CASSLTSGFSYNEQFF
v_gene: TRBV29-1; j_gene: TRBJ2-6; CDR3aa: CSVEFQPGANVLTF
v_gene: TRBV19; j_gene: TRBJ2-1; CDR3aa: CASSIHLWNEQFF
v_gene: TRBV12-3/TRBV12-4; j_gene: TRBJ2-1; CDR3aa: CASSLRRLAGVNEQFF
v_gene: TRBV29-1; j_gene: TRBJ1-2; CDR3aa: CSAKPSGGDKGYTF
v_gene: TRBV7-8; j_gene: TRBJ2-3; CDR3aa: CASSLMGQTDTQYF
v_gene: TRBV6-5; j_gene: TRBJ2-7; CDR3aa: CASRLTSLNEQYF
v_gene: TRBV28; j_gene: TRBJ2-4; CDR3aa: CASSLTAKNIQYF
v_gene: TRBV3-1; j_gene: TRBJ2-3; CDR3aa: CASSQDPAGGLADTQYF
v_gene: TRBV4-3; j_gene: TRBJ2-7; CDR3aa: CASSQPDTYSYEQYF
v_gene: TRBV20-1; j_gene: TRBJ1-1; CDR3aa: CSAKDRRGSDTEAFF
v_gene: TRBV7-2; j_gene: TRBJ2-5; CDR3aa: CASDSPHQETQYF